This TCR beta chain emerged from a study of spatial heterogeneity in lung cancer. Time point here: sample taken at primary tumor resection. Donation came from around 72 patients with untreated early-stage non-small cell lung cancer. Tumor, nontumor lung or frozen PBMC supplied whole RNA that was sequenced unsorted. With 8 bases removed from V and 10 bases from J, the gap between germline ends came to 13 bases. The CDR3 consists of 11 residues. Germline assignment: CDR1 SGHVT and CDR2 SQSDAQ. TCRdb itself ran the 5' RACE reads through MiXCR, one entry per CDR3 protein. The sample holds about 11,000 distinct CDR3 sequences, 3.7% seen once.

This chain uses TRBV7-4 with TRBJ2-3; D uncertain. The specimen comprised PBMCs, sampled at surgery. This clonotype was obtained from a female donor with early-stage non-small cell lung cancer. The CDR3 spells CASGPPGAQYF. In DNA, the CDR3 is TGTGCCAGCGGACCGCCCGGAGCGCAGTATTTT.